The sequence of this T cell receptor beta chain was determined in a study of shared clonotypes between healthy human individuals. Overall study results and limits: Rarefaction showed that sequencing of sorted subsets was incomplete (despite large depth). Between a handful of donors, naive CD4 clonotypes were shared at a level of around 4.9%.

As regards this clone: Its antigen remains unidentified. The sample has other DNA sequences that encode this CDR3 too.

Clones were read by immunoSEQ multiplex PCR, and TCRdb kept only the in-frame ones, dropping some. The data hold about a million clones, with roughly 77% observed a single time. This TCR was sampled from a man between 18 and 35 years old in good health. Some clones in this sample may be carry-over from other donors' samples. Sequenced material: memory CD4+ T cells from PBMCs. Documented subset: CD45RA-negative fraction.

The CDR3 nucleotides are TGTGCCAGCAGTTATCGTCGCAATCAGCCCCAGCATTTT. Amino acids: CASSYRRNQPQHF. This chain uses TRBV6-5 with TRBJ1-5, with D unresolved. V was trimmed by 3 bases and J by 2 bases, leaving 5 bases between them. CDR1 is MNHEY, CDR2 SVGAGI, per germline. CDR3 length: 13 residues.